The 22 T cell receptor beta chains below come from one sample, sequenced in a study of blood T cell repertoires in COVID-19. The data were produced by immunoSEQ multiplex PCR, yet TCRdb's version contains in-frame clones alone and is incomplete. The sample contains 300,000 to 350,000 clones, 83% of which appear only once. The sequenced sample consisted of peripheral blood. The receptor source for this set is a man aged 25-45 years with active or convalescent COVID-19.

The rearrangement joins TRBV7-2 to TRBJ2-7; the D gene is possibly TRBD2 (6 bases). Germline assignment: CDR1 SGHTA and CDR2 FQGNSA. The CDR3 length is 14 residues. Trimming pared 6 bases from V and 3 bases from J, leaving 15 bases between. CDR3 bases: TGTGCCAGCAGGGAGGGTTTAAATGGCTACGAGCAGTACTTC. It codes for CASREGLNGYEQYF.

V usage is TRBV4-2 and J usage is TRBJ1-4, with 8 bases fitting TRBD1. The V gene's germline CDR1 is LGHNA and CDR2 YNFKEQ. J was trimmed by 5 bases and V by 5 bases; bases with no gene match: 7. This CDR3 has 15 amino acids. The CDR3 sequence: CASSIRGRVNEKLFF. Here the CDR3 DNA reads TGTGCCAGCAGCATCAGGGGGCGCGTAAATGAAAAACTGTTTTTT.

The V and J genes are TRBV9 and TRBJ2-2, with 10 bases fitting TRBD2. This CDR3 has 16 residues. Germline CDR1 is SGDLS and CDR2 is YYNGEE. V trimming: 0 bases; J trimming: 7 bases; junction bases outside the gene matches: 6. CDR3 region: CASSVGLAGGLGELFF. CDR3 coding DNA: TGTGCCAGCAGCGTAGGCTTAGCGGGGGGACTCGGGGAGCTGTTTTTT.

The table lists this clone with a few counts. V gene TRBV28 combines with J gene TRBJ2-1; 9 bases match TRBD2. Per germline, CDR1 MDHEN and CDR2 SYDVKM. The V gene end was trimmed by 3 bases and the J gene end by 8 bases; junction bases not matched to a gene: 17. There are 18 residues in the CDR3. The CDR3 here is CASSFPSLAGGPKDEQFF. The CDR3 DNA reads as TGTGCCAGCAGTTTTCCCTCATTGGCGGGAGGGCCTAAGGATGAGCAGTTCTTC.

The V gene is TRBV29-1, the J gene TRBJ2-5; tentatively, D is TRBD1 (6 bases). The ends were cut back, 0 bases at V and 2 bases at J, with 10 bases in the middle. This CDR3 region has 14 residues. The V gene's germline CDR1 is SQVTM and CDR2 ANQGSEA. The CDR3 loop reads CSVEEWTEQETQYF. CDR3 nucleotides: TGCAGCGTTGAAGAATGGACAGAACAAGAGACCCAGTACTTC.

The CDR3: CASSMTSGSYEQYF. The CDR3 DNA reads TGTGCCAGTAGTATGACTAGCGGTTCCTACGAGCAGTACTTC. The rearrangement links TRBV19 to TRBJ2-7, with 9 bases aligning to TRBD2. Trimming removed 3 bases from V and 1 base from J; junction bases left unmatched: 1. This CDR3 comprises 14 residues. Germline-derived CDR1 and CDR2 are LNHDA and SQIVND (reference sequence).

V and J are TRBV30 and TRBJ1-1; unclear D gene. Germline CDR1 GTSNPN, CDR2 SVGIG (reference sequence). V was clipped by 0 bases and J by 10 bases, with 9 bases between them. The CDR3 extends over 11 amino acids. CDR3 protein: CAWSVGGTAFF. CDR3 coding DNA: TGTGCCTGGAGTGTTGGAGGTACAGCTTTCTTT.

The chain links TRBV27 to TRBJ2-5; tentatively, D is TRBD1 (6 bases). V lost 0 bases and J 5 bases, leaving 16 bases between the germline ends. Germline values: CDR1 MNHEY, CDR2 SMNVEV (reference sequence). This CDR3 has 16 residues. The CDR3 DNA sequence: TGTGCCAGCAGTTTATCCGCGACAGGCCAAAGGGAGACCCAGTACTTC. As protein: CASSLSATGQRETQYF.

This clone was seen more than once but under ten times. This chain connects TRBV4-1 to TRBJ1-1; tentatively, D is TRBD1 (6 bases). This CDR3 comprises 17 residues. CDR1 MGHRA and CDR2 YSYEKL come from the germline V gene. The V gene lost 0 bases and the J gene lost 5 bases, with 19 bases spanning the gap. This CDR3 is CASSQDWGRELITEAFF. The CDR3 DNA sequence: TGCGCCAGCAGCCAAGATTGGGGGCGCGAATTGATAACTGAAGCTTTCTTT.

The chain carries TRBV23-1 and TRBJ1-3; D ambiguous. TRBV23-1 is identified as an open reading frame with a role that is uncertain. CDR3 length: 15 amino acids. Between the trimmed V and J ends, which lost 3 bases and 4 bases, there was a span of 13 bases. In DNA form, the CDR3 reads TGCGCCAGCAGTCACCCAGCGGGAACCGGAAACACCATATATTTT. This encodes CASSHPAGTGNTIYF.

This clone was found a few times. The chain carries TRBV5-5 and TRBJ2-3, with D perhaps matching TRBD1 (5 bases). Looked up from germline, CDR1 is SGHKS and CDR2 is YYEKEE (reference sequence). V lost 5 bases and J 5 bases, leaving 9 bases between the germline ends. This CDR3 is built from 12 residues. CDR3 region: CASSQGIDTQYF. The CDR3 nucleotides read TGTGCCAGCAGTCAGGGAATAGATACGCAGTATTTT.

The chain couples TRBV2 to TRBJ1-2; no reliable D call. V dropped 3 bases and J dropped 7 bases, with 12 bases sitting between them. The CDR3 is made up of 13 amino acids. Germline CDR1 is SNHLY and CDR2 is FYNNEI. This CDR3 reads CASSDLRFSGYTF. CDR3 bases: TGTGCCAGCAGTGATCTCAGGTTCTCTGGCTACACCTTC.

V and J are TRBV24-1 and TRBJ2-1, with TRBD2 identical over 11 bases. The CDR3 loop spans 17 amino acids. Per germline, CDR1 KGHDR and CDR2 SFDVKD. Germline trimming cut 4 bases from V and 0 bases from J; bases unmatched to any gene: 4. Here the CDR3 reads CATSDFTSGSSYNEQFF. Written as DNA, the CDR3 is TGTGCCACCAGTGACTTTACTAGCGGGAGCTCCTACAATGAGCAGTTCTTC.

This clone was seen just once. The chain recombines TRBV2 with TRBJ1-2; TRBD1 agrees at 7 bases. CDR1 is SNHLY, CDR2 FYNNEI, per germline. The V segment lost 5 bases and the J segment 8 bases; nucleotides outside the gene matches: 8. CDR3 length equals 13 residues. The CDR3 coding sequence is TGTGCCAGCAGTTTTGACAGGGTAGGAGGCTACACCTTC. This gives the protein CASSFDRVGGYTF. Drawing the rest from reference TRBV2 and TRBJ1-2, the complete variable domain is EPEVTQTPSHQVTQMGQEVILRCVPISNHLYFYWYRQILGQKVEFLVSFYNNEISEKSEIFDDQFSVERPDGSNFTLKIRSTKLEDSAMYFCASSFDRVGGYTFGSGTRLTVV.

The rearrangement links TRBV5-4 to TRBJ1-5; 7 nucleotides match TRBD1. CDR3 length: 14 amino acids. Germline V gene sequence: CDR1 SGHNT, CDR2 YYREEE (reference sequence). Germline trimming cut 0 bases from V and 7 bases from J; bases unmatched to any gene: 4. CDR3 coding DNA: TGTGCCAGCAGCTTGGGGCCAGGGGGGCAGCCCCAGCATTTT. This sequence encodes CASSLGPGGQPQHF.

This clone was seen more than once but under ten times. This chain links TRBV6-2 or TRBV6-3 with TRBJ2-5, with D possibly TRBD2 on 5 matching bases. This CDR3 has 14 residues. V was cut by 4 bases and J by 1 base, with 10 bases left in between. In germline, CDR1 is MNHEY, CDR2 SVGEGT. The CDR3 bases are TGTGCCAGCAGTTCGGACTGGGTCCAAGAGACCCAGTACTTC. This sequence encodes CASSSDWVQETQYF.

Concerning this clone: The junction departs from the called germline gene at one end, perhaps through a read error. The CDR3 reads CARSLVGGRAEAFF. CDR3 in DNA: TGCGCCCGCAGCTTGGTCGGGGGGCGGGCTGAAGCTTTCTTT. V and J are TRBV5-1 and TRBJ1-1; a possible D gene is TRBD1 (6 bases). CDR1 is SGHRS, CDR2 YFSETQ, per germline. The CDR3 length is 14 residues. The full variable domain, with the rest looked up from reference TRBV5-1 and TRBJ1-1, is KAGVTQTPRYLIKTRGQQVTLSCSPISGHRSVSWYQQTPGQGLQFLFEYFSETQRNKGNFPGRFSGRQFSNSRSEMNVSTLELGDSALYLCARSLVGGRAEAFFGQGTRLTVV.

J is TRBJ2-7 and V is TRBV3-1 (or the pseudogene TRBV3-2); 11 nucleotides agree with TRBD1. The V and J ends lost 1 base and 6 bases, in that order; junction bases with no gene match: 20. This CDR3 is 20 amino acids long. The V gene's germline CDR1 is LGHDT and CDR2 YNNKEL (reference sequence). The DNA of the CDR3 is TGTGCCAGCAGCCAAGCCCGGGGGCGGCCGACGCGGACAGGGGGCGGCGAGCAGTACTTC. Its protein product is CASSQARGRPTRTGGGEQYF.

The rearrangement uses TRBV7-7 and TRBJ2-2; 8 bases agree with TRBD1. The CDR3 extends over 14 amino acids. Trimming removed 2 bases from V and 8 bases from J; junction bases left unmatched: 4. CDR1 is SSHAT, CDR2 FNYEAQ, per germline (reference sequence). CDR3 sequence reads: CASSLTGGTGELFF. The CDR3 nucleotides read TGTGCCAGCAGCTTAACAGGGGGGACGGGGGAGCTGTTTTTT.

The chain carries TRBV5-1 and TRBJ2-7; D is undetermined. Germline V lookup: CDR1 SGHRS, CDR2 YFSETQ. CDR3 length: 13 amino acids. V lost 1 base, J lost 1 base, and 6 bases lay in between. This CDR3 is CASSLFQSYEQYF. The CDR3 DNA reads as TGCGCCAGCAGCTTGTTCCAGTCCTACGAGCAGTACTTC. The full variable domain, with the rest looked up from reference TRBV5-1 and TRBJ2-7, is KAGVTQTPRYLIKTRGQQVTLSCSPISGHRSVSWYQQTPGQGLQFLFEYFSETQRNKGNFPGRFSGRQFSNSRSEMNVSTLELGDSALYLCASSLFQSYEQYFGPGTRLTVT.

This clone was observed a single time. The chain links TRBV18 to TRBJ2-7; TRBD2 matches at 8 bases. V lost 6 bases and J lost 2; bases outside the gene matches: 9. The CDR3 has 15 residues. Germline V gene data show CDR1 as KGHSH and CDR2 as LQKENI. The CDR3 DNA reads as TGTGCCAGCTCTCCGGGAGGGGGAGAGACCTACGAGCAGTACTTC. Translated, it gives CASSPGGGETYEQYF.

The V and J genes are TRBV5-5 and TRBJ1-1, with D unresolved. V lost 2 bases to trimming and J lost 3 bases, with 5 bases between them. Germline V gene data show CDR1 as SGHKS and CDR2 as YYEKEE (reference sequence). The length of the CDR3 is 12 residues. The CDR3 protein is CASSFGDTEAFF. The CDR3 DNA reads TGTGCCAGCAGCTTCGGGGACACTGAAGCTTTCTTT. Filled out from reference TRBV5-5 and TRBJ1-1, the complete variable domain reads DAGVTQSPTHLIKTRGQQVTLRCSPISGHKSVSWYQQVLGQGPQFIFQYYEKEERGRGNFPDRFSARQFPNYSSELNVNALLLGDSALYLCASSFGDTEAFFGQGTRLTVV.